This TCR beta chain was identified during a study of shared clonotypes between healthy human individuals. Trimming removed 3 bases at V and 2 bases at J, with 11 bases between. Germline loops: CDR1 MDHEN, CDR2 SYDVKM. This CDR3 comprises 14 residues. Sequenced by immunoSEQ multiplex PCR; TCRdb stores in-frame clones only, minus some. The data contain about 490,000 clones, 79% of them singletons. Genomic DNA for unsorted samples was obtained from tens of millions of PBMCs. The sequencing input was PBMCs. The TCR originated in a woman between 35 and 50 years old in good health. Some clones in this sample may be carry-over from other donors' samples. The chain recombines TRBV28 with TRBJ2-7; possibly TRBD1 for D (5 bases). CDR3: CASSFPRAPYEQYF. DNA for the CDR3: TGTGCCAGCAGTTTTCCCAGGGCTCCCTACGAGCAGTACTTC.